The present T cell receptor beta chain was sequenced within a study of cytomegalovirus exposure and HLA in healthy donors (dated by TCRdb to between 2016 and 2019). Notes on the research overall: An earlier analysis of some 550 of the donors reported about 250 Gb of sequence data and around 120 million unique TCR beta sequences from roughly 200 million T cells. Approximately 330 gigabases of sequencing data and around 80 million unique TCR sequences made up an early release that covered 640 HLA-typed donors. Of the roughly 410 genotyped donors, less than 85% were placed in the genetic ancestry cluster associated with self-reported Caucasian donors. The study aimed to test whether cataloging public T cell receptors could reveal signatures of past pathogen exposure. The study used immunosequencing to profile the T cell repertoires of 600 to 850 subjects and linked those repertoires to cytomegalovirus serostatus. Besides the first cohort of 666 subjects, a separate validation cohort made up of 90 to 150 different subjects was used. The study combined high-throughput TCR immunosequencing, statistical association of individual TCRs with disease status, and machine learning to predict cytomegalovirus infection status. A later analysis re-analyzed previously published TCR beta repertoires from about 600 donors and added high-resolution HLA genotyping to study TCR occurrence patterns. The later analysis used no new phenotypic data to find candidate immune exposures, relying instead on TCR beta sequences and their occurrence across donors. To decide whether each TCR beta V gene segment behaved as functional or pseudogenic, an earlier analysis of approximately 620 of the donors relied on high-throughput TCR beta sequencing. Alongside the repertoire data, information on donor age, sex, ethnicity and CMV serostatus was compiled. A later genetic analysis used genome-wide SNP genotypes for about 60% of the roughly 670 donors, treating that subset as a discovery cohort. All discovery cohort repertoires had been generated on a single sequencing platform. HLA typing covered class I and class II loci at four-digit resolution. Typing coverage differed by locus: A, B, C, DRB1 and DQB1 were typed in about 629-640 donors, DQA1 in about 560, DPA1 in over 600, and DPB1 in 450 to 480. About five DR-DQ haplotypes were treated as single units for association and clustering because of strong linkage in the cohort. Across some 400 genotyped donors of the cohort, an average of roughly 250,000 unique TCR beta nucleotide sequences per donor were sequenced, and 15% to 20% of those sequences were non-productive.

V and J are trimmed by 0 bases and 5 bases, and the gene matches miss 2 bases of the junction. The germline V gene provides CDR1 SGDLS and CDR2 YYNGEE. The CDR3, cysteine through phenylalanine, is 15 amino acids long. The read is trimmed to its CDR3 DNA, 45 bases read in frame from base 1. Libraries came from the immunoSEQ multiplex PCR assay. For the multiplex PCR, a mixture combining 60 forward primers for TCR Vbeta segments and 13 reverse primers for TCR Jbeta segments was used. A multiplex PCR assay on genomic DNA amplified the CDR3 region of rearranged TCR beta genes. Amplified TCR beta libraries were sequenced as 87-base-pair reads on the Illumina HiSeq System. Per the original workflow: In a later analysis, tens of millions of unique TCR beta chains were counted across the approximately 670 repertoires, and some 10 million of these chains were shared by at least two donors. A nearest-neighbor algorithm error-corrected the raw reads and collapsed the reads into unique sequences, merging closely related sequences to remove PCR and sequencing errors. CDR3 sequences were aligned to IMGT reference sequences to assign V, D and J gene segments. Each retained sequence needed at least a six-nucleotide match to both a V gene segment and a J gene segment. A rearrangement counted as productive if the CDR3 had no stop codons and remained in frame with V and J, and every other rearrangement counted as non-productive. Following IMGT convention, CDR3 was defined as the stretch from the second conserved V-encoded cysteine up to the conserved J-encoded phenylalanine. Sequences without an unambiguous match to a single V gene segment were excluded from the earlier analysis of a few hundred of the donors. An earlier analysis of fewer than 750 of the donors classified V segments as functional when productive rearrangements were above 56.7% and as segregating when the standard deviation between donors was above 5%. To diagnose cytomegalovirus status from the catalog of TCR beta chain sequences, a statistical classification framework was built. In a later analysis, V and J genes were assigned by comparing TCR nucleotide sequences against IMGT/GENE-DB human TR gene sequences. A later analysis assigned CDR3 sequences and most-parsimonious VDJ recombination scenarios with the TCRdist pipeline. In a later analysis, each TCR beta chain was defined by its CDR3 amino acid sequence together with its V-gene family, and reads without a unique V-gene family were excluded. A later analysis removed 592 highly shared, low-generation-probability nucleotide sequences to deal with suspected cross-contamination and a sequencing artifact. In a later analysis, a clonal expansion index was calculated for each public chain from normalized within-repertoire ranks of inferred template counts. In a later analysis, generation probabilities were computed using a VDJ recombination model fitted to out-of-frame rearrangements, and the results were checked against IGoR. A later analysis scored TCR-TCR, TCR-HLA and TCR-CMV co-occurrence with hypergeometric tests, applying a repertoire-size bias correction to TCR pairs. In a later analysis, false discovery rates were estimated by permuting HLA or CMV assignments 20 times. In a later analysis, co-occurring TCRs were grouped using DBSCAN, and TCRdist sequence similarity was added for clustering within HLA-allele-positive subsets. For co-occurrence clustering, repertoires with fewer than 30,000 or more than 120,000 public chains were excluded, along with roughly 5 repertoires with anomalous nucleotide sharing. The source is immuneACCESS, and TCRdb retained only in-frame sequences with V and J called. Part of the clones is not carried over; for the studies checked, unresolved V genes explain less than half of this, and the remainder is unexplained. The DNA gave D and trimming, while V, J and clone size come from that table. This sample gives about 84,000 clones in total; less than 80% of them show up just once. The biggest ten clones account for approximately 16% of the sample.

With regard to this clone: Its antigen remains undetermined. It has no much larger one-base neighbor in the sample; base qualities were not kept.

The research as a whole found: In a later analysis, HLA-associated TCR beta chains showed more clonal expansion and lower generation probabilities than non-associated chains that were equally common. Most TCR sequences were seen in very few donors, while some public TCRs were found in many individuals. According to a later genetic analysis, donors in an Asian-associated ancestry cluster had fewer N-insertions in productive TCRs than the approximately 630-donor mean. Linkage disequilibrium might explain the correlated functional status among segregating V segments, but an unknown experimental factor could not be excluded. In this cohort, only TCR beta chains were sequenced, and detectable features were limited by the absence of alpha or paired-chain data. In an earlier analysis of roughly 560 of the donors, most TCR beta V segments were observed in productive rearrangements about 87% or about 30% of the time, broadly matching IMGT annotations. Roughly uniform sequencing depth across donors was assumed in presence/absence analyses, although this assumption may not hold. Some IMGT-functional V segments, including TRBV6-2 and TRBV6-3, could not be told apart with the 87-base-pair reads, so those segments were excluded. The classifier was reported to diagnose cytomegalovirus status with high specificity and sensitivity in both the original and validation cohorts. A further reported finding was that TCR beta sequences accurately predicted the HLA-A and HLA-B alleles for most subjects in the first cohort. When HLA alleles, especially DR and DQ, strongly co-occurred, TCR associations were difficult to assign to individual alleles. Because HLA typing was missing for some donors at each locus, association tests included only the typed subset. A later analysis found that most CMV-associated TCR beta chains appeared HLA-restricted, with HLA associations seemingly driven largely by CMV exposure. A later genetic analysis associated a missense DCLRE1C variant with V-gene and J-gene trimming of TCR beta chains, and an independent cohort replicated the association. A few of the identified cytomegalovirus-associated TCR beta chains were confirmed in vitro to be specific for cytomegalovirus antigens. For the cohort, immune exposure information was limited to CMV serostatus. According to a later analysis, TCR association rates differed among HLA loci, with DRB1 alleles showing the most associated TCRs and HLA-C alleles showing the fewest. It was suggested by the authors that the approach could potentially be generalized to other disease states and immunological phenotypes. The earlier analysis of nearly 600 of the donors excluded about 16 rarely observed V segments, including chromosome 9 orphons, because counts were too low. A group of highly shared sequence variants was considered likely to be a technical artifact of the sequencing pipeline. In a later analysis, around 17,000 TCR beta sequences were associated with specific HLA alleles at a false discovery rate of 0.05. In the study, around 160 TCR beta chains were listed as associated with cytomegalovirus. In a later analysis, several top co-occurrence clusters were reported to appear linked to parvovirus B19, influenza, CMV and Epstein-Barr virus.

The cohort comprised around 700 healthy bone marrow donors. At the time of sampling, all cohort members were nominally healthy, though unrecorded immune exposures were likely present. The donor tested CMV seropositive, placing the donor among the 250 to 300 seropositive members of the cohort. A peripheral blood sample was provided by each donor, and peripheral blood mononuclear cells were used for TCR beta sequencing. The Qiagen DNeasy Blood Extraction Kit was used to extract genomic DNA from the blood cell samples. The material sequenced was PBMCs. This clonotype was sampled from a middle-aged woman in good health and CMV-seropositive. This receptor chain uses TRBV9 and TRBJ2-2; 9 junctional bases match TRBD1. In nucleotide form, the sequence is TGTGCCAGCAGCGTAGGGACAGGGGCGACCGGGGAGCTGTTTTTT. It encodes CASSVGTGATGELFF.